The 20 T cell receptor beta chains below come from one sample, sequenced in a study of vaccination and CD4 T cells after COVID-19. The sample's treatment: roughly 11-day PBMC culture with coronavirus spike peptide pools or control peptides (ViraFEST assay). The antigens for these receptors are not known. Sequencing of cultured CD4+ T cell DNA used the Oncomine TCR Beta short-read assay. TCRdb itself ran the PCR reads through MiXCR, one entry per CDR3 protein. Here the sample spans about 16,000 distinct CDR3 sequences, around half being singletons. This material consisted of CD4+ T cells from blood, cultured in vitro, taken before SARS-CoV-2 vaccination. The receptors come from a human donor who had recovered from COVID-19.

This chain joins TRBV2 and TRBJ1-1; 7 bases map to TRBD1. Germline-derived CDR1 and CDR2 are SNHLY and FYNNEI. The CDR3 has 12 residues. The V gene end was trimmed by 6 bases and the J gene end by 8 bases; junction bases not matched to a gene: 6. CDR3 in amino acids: CASRAQGREAFF. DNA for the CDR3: TGTGCCAGCAGGGCACAGGGGAGAGAAGCTTTCTTT.

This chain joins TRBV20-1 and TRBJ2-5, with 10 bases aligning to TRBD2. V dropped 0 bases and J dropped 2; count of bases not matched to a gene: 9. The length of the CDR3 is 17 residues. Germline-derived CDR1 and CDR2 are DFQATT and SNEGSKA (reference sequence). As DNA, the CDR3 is TGCAGTGCTAGAGATCCTAGCGGGAGACCCCTACAAGAGACCCAGTACTTC. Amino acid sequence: CSARDPSGRPLQETQYF.

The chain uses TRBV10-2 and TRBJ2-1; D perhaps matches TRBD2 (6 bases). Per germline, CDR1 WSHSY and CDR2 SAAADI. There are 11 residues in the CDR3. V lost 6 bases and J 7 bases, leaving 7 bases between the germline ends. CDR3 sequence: CASSLANEQFF. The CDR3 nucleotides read TGCGCCAGCAGCCTAGCGAATGAGCAGTTCTTC.

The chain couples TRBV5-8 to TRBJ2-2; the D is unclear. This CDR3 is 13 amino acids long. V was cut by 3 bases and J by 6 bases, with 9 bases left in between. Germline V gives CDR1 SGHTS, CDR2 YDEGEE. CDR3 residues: CASSSGSSGELFF. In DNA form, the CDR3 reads TGTGCCAGCAGCTCCGGCTCTTCCGGGGAGCTGTTTTTT.

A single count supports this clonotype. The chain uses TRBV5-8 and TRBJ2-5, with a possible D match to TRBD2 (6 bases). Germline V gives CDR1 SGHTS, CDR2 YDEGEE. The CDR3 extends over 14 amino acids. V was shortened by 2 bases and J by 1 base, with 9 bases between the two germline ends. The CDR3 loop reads CASSLWGGQETQYF. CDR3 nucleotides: TGTGCCAGCAGCTTATGGGGAGGCCAAGAGACCCAGTACTTC.

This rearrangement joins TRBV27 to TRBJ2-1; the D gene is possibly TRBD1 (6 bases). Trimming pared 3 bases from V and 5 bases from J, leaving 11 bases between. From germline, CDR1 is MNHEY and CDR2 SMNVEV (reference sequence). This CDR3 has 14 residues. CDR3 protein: CASSFWGRHNEQFF. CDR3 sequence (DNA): TGTGCCAGCAGTTTTTGGGGGCGCCACAATGAGCAGTTCTTC.

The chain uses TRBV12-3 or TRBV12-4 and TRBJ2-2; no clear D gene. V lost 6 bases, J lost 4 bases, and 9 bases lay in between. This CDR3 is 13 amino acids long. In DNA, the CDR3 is TGTGCCAGCAGGCCGTGGGGCACCGGGGAGCTGTTTTTT. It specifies CASRPWGTGELFF.

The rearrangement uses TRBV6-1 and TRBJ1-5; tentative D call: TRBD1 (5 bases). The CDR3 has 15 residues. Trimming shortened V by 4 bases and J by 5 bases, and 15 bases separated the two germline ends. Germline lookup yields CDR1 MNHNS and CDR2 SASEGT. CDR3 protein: CASSGGRAGDQPQHF. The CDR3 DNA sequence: TGTGCCAGCAGTGGCGGCAGGGCGGGGGATCAGCCCCAGCATTTT.

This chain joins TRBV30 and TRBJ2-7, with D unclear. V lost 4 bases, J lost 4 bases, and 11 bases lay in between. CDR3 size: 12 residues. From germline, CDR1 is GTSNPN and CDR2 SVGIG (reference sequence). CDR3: CAWTPGLYEQYF. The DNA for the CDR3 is TGTGCCTGGACCCCCGGGCTATACGAGCAGTACTTC.

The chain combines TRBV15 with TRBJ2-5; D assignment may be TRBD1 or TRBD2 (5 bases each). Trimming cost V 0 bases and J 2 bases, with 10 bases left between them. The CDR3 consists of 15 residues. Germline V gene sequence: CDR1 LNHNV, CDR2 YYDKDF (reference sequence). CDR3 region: CATSRDPGRQETQYF. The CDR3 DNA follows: TGTGCCACCAGCAGAGACCCGGGGCGACAAGAGACCCAGTACTTC.

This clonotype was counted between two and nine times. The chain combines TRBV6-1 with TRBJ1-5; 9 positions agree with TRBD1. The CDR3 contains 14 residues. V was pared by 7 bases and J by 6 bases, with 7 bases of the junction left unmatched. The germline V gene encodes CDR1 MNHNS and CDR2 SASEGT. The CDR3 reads CASTPTGGVQPQHF. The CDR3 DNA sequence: TGTGCCAGCACGCCGACAGGGGGTGTTCAGCCCCAGCATTTT.

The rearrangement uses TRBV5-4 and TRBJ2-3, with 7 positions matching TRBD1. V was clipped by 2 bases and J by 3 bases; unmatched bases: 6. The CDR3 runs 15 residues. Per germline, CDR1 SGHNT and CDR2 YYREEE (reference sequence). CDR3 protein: CASSLRNRGTDTQYF. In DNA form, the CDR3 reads TGTGCCAGCAGCTTAAGGAACAGGGGTACAGATACGCAGTATTTT.

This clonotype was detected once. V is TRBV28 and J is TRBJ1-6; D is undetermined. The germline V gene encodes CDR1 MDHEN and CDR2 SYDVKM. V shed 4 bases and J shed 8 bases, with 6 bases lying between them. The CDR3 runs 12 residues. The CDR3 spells CASSSSDSPLHF. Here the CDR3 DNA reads TGTGCCAGCAGTTCGTCCGATTCACCCCTCCACTTT.

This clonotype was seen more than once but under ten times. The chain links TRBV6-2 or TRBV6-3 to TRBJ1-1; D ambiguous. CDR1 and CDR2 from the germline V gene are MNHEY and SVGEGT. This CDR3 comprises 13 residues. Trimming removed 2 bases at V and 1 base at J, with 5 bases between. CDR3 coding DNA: TGTGCCAGCAGTTACGCGGAGAACACTGAAGCTTTCTTT. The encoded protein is CASSYAENTEAFF.

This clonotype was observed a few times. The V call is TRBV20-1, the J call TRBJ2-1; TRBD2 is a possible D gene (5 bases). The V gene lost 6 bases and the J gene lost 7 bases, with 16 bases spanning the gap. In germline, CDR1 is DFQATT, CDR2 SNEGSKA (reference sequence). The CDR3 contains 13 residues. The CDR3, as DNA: TGCAGTGCCGCACGGGGAGATTTAAATGAGCAGTTCTTC. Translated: CSAARGDLNEQFF.

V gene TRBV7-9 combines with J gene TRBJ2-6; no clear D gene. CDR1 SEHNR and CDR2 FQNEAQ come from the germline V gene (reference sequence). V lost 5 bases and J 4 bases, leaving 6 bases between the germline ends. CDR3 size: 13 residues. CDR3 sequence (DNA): TGTGCCAGCAGCCCGTCCGGGGCCAACGTCCTGACTTTC. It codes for CASSPSGANVLTF.

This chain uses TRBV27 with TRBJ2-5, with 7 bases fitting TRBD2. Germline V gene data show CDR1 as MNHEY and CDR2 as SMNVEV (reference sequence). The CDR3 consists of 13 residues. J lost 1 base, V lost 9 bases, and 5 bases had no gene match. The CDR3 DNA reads TGTGCCAGAGGACTAGGGCTCCAAGAGACCCAGTACTTC. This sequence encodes CARGLGLQETQYF.

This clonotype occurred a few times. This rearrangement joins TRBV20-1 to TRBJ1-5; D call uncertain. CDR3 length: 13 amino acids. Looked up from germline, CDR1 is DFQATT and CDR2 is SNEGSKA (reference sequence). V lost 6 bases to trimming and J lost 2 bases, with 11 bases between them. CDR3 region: CSATGSRNQPQHF. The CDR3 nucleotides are TGCAGTGCAACCGGGAGCCGCAATCAGCCCCAGCATTTT.

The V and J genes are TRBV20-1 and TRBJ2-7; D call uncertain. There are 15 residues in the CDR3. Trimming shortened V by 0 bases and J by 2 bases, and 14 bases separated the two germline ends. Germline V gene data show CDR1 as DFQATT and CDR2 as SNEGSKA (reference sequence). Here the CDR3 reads CSARDLRAATYEQYF. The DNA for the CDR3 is TGCAGTGCTAGAGATCTTCGTGCGGCGACCTACGAGCAGTACTTC.

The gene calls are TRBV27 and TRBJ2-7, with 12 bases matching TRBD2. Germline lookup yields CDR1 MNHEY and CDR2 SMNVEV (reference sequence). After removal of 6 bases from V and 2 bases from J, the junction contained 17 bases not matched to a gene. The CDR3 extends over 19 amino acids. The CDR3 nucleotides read TGTGCCAGCAGCAAGAACTCTCCGGGACTAGCGGGCTTAACCTACGAGCAGTACTTC. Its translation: CASSKNSPGLAGLTYEQYF.